Listed below are T cell receptor beta chains from one sample, sequenced in a study of blood T cell repertoires in COVID-19. TCRdb's copy holds only in-frame clones and misses some; the assay was immunoSEQ multiplex PCR. The data contain more than 200,000 clones, 75% to 95% of them seen just once; the ten biggest clones take up 1.9%. Sequencing was carried out using PBMCs or T cells enriched from blood (not recorded which). These receptors were obtained from a woman under 30 who had recovered from COVID-19. The CDR3 runs from the conserved cysteine through the conserved F or W. Fields, in order: CDR3 protein, V gene, J gene, CDR3 length, clone size. Clone size is stated in some rows and not others, as once, few, many or a class when expanded.

CATSRVGRGPATNEKLFF	TRBV15	TRBJ1-4	18	.
CASSLVSRSSYEQYF	TRBV7-8	TRBJ2-7	15	.
CASSQDPQGNGYTF	TRBV4-2	TRBJ1-2	14	.
CASSHPLGGSGSNEQFF	TRBV3-1/TRBV3-2	TRBJ2-1	17	.
CASSGSGRAWAGELFF	TRBV9	TRBJ2-2	16	.
CASSVGQGGYGYTF	TRBV9	TRBJ1-2	14	once
CASRELGNYNEQFF	TRBV5-4	TRBJ2-1	14	.
CASIVQGDYGYTF	TRBV5-6	TRBJ1-2	13	.
CASSPPGQLGEQYF	TRBV18	TRBJ2-7	14	.
CSASDPRIRTEAFF	TRBV20-1	TRBJ1-1	14	.
CASSLTGRKYF	TRBV5-6	TRBJ2-3	11	.
CASSLGFQSLGYTF	TRBV11-2	TRBJ1-2	14	.
CASSQVLAGGPGEQYF	TRBV3-1/TRBV3-2	TRBJ2-7	16	.
CVVQGMDYGYTF	TRBV28	TRBJ1-2	12	few
CASSVDGGGQFF	TRBV5-1	TRBJ2-1	12	once
CASSLSGGADEKLFF	TRBV3-1/TRBV3-2	TRBJ1-4	15	.
CASSYSRGPQPQHF	TRBV6-5	TRBJ1-5	14	.
CASSQAQSRDTQYF	TRBV14	TRBJ2-3	14	.
CASSAAGRLEKLFF	TRBV2	TRBJ1-4	14	.
CASSLTSQVEAFF	TRBV5-5	TRBJ1-1	13	.
CASSSGADTQYF	TRBV11-2	TRBJ2-3	12	.
CASSLGQGAFF	TRBV2	TRBJ1-1	11	.
CASSLVRGDRGRDEQYF	TRBV5-1	TRBJ2-7	17	once
CASNRGPAEQFF	TRBV2	TRBJ2-1	12	.
CASSQDAGLYTF	TRBV3-1/TRBV3-2	TRBJ1-2	12	.
CASSEDRGREKLFF	TRBV2	TRBJ1-4	14	once
CSVVGVTRNTEAFF	TRBV29-1	TRBJ1-1	14	.
CASSSFTWWGQVQETQYF	TRBV5-6	TRBJ2-5	18	.